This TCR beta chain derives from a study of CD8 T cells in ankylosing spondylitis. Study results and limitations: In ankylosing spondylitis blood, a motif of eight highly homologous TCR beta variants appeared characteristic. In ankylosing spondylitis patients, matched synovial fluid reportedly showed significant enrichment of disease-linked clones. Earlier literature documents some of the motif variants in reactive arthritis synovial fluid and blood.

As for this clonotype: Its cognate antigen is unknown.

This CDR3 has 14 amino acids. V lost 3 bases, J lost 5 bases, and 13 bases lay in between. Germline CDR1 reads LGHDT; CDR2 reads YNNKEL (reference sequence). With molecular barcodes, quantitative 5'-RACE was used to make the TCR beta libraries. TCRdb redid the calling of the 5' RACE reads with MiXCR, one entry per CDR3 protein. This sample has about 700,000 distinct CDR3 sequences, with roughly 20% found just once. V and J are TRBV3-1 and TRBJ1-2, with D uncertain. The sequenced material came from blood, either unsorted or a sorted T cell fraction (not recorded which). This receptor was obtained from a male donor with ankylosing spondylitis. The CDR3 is CASSHQTDVYGYTF. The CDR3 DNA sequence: TGTGCCAGCAGCCACCAAACAGATGTTTATGGCTACACCTTC. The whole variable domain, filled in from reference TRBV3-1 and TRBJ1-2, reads DTAVSQTPKYLVTQMGNDKSIKCEQNLGHDTMYWYKQDSKKFLKIMFSYNNKELIINETVPNRFSPKSPDKAHLNLHINSLELGDSAVYFCASSHQTDVYGYTFGSGTRLTVV.